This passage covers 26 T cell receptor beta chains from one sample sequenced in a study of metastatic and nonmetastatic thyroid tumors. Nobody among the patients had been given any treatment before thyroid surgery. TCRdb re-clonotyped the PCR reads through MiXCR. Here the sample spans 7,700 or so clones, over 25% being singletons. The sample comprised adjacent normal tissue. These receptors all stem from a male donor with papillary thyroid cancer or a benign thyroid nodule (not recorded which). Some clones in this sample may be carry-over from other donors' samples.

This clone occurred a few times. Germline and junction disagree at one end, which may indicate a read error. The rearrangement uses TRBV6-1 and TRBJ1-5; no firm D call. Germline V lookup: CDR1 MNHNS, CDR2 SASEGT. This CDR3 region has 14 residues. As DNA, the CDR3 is TGTGCCAGCAGTCTTGGAGGTAACAATCAGCCCCATCATTTT. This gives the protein CASSLGGNNQPHHF.

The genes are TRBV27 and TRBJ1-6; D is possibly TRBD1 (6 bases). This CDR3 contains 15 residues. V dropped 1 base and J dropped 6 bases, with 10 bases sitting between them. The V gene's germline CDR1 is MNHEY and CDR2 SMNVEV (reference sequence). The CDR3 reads CASSLYTGINSPLHF. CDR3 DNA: TGTGCCAGCAGTTTATACACAGGGATTAATTCACCCCTCCACTTT.

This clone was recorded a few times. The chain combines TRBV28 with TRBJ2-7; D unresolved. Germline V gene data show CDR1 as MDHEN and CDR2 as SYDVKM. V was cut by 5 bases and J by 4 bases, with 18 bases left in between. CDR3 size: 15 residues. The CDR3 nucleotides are TGTGCCAGCAGTGGTATGTGGACGGGCTTTTACGAGCAGTACTTC. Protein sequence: CASSGMWTGFYEQYF.

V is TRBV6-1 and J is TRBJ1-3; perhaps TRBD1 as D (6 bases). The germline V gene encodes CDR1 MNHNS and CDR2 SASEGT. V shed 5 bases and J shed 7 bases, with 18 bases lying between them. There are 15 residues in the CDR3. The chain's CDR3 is CASSFSQGQGNTIYF. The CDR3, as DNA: TGTGCCAGCAGTTTTTCACAGGGTCAAGGGAACACCATATATTTT.

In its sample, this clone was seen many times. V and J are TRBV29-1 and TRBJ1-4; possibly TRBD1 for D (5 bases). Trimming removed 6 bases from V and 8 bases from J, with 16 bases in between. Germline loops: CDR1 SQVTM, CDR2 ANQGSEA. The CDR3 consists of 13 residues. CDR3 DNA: TGCAGCGTCCCGGGACCTTCAATGGAAAAACTGTTTTTT. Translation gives CSVPGPSMEKLFF. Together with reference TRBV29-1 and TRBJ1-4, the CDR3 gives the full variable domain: SAVISQKPSRDICQRGTSLTIQCQVDSQVTMMFWYRQQPGQSLTLIATANQGSEATYESGFVIDKFPISRPNLTFSTLTVSNMSPEDSSIYLCSVPGPSMEKLFFGSGTQLSVL.

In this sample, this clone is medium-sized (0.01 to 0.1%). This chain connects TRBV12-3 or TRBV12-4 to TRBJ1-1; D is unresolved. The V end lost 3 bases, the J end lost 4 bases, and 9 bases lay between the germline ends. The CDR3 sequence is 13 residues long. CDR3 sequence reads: CASSFGTATEAFF. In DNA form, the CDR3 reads TGTGCCAGCAGTTTCGGAACGGCCACTGAAGCTTTCTTT.

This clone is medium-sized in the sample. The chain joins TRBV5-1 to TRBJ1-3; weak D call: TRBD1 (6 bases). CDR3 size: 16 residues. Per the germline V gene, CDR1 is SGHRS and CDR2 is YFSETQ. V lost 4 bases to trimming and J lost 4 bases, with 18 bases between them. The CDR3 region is CASSIGTQADGNTIYF. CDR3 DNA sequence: TGCGCCAGCAGCATTGGGACACAGGCGGACGGAAACACCATATATTTT.

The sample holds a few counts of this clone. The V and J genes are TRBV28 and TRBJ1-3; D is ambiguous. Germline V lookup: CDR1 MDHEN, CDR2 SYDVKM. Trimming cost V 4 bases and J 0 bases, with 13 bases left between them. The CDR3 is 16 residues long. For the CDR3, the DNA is TGTGCCAGCAGTTCCCCCTATGCCACCTCTGGAAACACCATATATTTT. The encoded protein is CASSSPYATSGNTIYF. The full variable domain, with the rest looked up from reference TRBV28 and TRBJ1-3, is DVKVTQSSRYLVKRTGEKVFLECVQDMDHENMFWYRQDPGLGLRLIYFSYDVKMKEKGDIPEGYSVSREKKERFSLILESASTNQTSMYLCASSSPYATSGNTIYFGEGSWLTVV.

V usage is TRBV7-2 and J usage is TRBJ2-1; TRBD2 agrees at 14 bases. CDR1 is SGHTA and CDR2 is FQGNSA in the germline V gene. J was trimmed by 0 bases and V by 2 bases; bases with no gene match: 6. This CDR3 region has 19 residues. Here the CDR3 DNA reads TGTGCCAGCAGCTTATCCCGGACTAGCGGGGGGAGCTCCTACAATGAGCAGTTCTTC. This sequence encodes CASSLSRTSGGSSYNEQFF.

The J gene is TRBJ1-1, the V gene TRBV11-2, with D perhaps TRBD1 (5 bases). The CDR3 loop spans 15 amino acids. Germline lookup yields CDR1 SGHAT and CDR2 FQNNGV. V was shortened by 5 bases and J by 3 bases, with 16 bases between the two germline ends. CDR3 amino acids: CASSPRVYGDTEAFF. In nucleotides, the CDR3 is TGTGCCAGCAGCCCCAGGGTGTACGGGGACACTGAAGCTTTCTTT.

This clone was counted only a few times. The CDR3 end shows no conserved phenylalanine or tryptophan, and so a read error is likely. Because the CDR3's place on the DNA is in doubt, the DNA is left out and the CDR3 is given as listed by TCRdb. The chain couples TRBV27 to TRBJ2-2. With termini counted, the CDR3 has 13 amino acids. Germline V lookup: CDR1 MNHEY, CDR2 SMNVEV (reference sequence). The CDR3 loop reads CASSVDWSGELVY.

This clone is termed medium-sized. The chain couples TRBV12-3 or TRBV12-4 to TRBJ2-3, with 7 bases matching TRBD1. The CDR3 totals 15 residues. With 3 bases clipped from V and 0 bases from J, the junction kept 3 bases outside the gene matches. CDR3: CASSLRGPSTDTQYF. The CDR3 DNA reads TGTGCCAGCAGTTTGAGGGGGCCTAGCACAGATACGCAGTATTTT.

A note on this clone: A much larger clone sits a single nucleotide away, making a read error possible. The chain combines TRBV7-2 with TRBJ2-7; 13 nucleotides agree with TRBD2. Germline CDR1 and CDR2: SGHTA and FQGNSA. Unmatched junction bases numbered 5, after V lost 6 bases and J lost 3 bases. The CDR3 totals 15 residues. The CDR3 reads CASRGGLAGFYEQYF. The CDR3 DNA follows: TGTGCCAGCAGGGGGGGACTAGCGGGGTTCTACGAGCAGTACTTC.

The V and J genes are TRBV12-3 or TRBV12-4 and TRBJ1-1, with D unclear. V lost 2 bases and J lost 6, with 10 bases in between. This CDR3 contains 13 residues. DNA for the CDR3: TGTGCCAGCAGTTTACATCGGGCGGCTGAAGCTTTCTTT. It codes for CASSLHRAAEAFF.

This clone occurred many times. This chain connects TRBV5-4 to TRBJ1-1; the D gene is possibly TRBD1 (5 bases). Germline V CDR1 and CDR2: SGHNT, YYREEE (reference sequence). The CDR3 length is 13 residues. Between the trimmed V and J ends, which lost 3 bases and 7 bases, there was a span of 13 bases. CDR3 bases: TGTGCCAGCAGCTCCTCGACAGCCAATGAAGCTTTCTTT. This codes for CASSSSTANEAFF.

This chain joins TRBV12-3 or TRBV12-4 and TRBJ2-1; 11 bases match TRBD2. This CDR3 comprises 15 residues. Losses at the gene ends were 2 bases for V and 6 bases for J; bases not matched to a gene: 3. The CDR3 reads CASSLIAGGSNEQFF. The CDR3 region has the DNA TGTGCCAGCAGTTTAATAGCGGGAGGGAGCAATGAGCAGTTCTTC.

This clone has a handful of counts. The CDR3 bases are TGTGCCAGCAGCGGATACACCGGGGAGCTGTTTTTT. Translated, it gives CASSGYTGELFF. The chain uses TRBV6-2 or TRBV6-3 and TRBJ2-2, with D hard to call. Germline CDR1 reads MNHEY; CDR2 reads SVGEGT. The CDR3 is made up of 12 amino acids. Trimming cost V 6 bases and J 3 bases, with 5 bases left between them.

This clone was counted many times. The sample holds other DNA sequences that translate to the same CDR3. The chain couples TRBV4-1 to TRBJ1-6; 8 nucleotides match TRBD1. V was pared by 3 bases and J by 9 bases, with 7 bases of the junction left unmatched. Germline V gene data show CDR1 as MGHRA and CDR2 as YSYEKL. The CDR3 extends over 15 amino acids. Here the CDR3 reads CASSHLDRDGSPLHF. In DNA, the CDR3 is TGCGCCAGCAGCCACCTGGACAGGGATGGTTCACCCCTCCACTTT.

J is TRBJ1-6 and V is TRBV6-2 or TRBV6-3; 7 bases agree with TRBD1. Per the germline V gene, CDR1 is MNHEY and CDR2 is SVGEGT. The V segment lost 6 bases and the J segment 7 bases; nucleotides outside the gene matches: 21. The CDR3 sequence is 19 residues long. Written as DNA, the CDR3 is TGTGCCAGCAGACGGGGGACAGTGGGCATCACGTCTGGAAATTCACCCCTCCACTTT. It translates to CASRRGTVGITSGNSPLHF.

The CDR3 sequence: CASSSGQGASNEKLFF. The DNA of the CDR3 is TGTGCCAGCTCATCAGGACAGGGAGCGTCTAATGAAAAACTGTTTTTT. This sequence joins TRBV18 and TRBJ1-4; 8 bases agree with TRBD1. The junction had 8 bases not matched to a gene; V was cut back by 5 bases and J by 3 bases. The V gene's germline CDR1 is KGHSH and CDR2 LQKENI. This CDR3 has 16 residues.

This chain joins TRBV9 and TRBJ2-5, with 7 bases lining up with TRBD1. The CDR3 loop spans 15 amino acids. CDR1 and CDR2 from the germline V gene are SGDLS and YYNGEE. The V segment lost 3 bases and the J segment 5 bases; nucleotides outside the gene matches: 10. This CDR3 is CASSANGQVLETQYF. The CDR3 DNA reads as TGTGCCAGCAGCGCGAATGGACAGGTCTTGGAGACCCAGTACTTC.

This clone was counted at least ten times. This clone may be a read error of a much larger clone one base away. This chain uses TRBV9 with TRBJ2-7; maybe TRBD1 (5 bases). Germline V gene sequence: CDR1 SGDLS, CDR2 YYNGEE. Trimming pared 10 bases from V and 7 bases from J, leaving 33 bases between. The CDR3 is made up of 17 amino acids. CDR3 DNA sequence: TGTGCCGGCCAGGCTCGACAGTTCGTGAGACCTCGCCGGGAGCAGTACTTC. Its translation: CAGQARQFVRPRREQYF.

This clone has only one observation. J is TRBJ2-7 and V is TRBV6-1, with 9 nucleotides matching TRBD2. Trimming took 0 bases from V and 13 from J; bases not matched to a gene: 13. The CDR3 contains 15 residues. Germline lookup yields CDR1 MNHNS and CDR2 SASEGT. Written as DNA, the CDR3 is TGTGCCAGCAGTGAAGCTAGCGGGAGCTCCAACGCGCACTACTTC. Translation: CASSEASGSSNAHYF.

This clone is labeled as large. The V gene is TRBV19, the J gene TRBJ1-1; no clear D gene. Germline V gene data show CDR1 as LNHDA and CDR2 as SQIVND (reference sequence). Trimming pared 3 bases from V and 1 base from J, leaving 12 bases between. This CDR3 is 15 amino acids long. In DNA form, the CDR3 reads TGTGCCAGTAGTATCAGAATTATATCGAACACTGAAGCTTTCTTT. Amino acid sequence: CASSIRIISNTEAFF.

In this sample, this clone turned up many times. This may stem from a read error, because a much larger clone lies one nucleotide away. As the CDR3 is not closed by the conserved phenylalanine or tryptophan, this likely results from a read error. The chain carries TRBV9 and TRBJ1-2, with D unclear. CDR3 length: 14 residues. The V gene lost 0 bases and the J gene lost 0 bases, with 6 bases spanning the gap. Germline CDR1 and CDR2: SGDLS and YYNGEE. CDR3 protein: CASSVGGANYGYTL. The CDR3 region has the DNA TGTGCCAGCAGCGTAGGTGGAGCTAACTATGGCTACACCCTC.

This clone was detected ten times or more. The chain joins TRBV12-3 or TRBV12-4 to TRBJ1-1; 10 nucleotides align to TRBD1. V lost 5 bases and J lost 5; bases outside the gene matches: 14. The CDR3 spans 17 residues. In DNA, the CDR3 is TGTGCCAGCAGTCCGACAGGGGGCGCGGTCGGTGGGACTGAAGCTTTCTTT. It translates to CASSPTGGAVGGTEAFF.